This TCR beta chain was obtained from a study of T cells in Graves' hyperthyroidism and ophthalmopathy. Uncontrolled infection, other autoimmune disease, pregnancy or lactation barred patients from enrollment. This clonotype has a handful of counts. RNA transcripts were the template for amplifying TCR beta CDR3 regions. A set of HTBI primers served as the primers for a first-round RT-PCR of the TCR CDR3. One entry per CDR3 protein results from TCRdb running MiXCR on the multiplex PCR reads. The table includes 350,000 to 400,000 distinct CDR3 sequences, around 14% detected once. The sample comprised blood. This clonotype originated in a woman aged 25 to 45 with Graves' hyperthyroidism.

Here the CDR3 DNA reads TGTGCCAGCAGCGTAGCACTAGGACAACCTCCCTACGAGCAGTACTTC. It is translated as CASSVALGQPPYEQYF. J is TRBJ2-7 and V is TRBV9; perhaps D is TRBD1 or TRBD2 (5 bases each). The CDR3 sequence is 16 residues long. Germline lookup yields CDR1 SGDLS and CDR2 YYNGEE. The V and J ends lost 0 bases and 2 bases respectively, with 15 bases between them.